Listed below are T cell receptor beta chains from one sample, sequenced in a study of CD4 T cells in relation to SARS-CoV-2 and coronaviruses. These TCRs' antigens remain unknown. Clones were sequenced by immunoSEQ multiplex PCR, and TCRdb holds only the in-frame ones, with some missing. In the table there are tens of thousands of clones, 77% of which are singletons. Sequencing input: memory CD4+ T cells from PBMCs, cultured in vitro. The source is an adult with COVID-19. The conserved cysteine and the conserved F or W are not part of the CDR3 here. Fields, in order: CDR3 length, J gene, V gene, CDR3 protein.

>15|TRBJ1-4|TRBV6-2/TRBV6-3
ASSSRAGRATNEKLF
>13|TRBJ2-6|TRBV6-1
ASSEDLSGANVLT
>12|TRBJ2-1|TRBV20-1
SASGNPGRDEQF
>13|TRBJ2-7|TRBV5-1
ASSRSYSGAHEQY
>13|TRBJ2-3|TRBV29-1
SVEAGLTSTDTQY
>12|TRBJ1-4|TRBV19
ASTIGLSGEKLF
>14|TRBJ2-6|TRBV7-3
ASSLSAGAGANVLT
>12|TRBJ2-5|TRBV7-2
ASSFSGHGETQY
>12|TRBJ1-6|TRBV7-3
ASSLGGVGSPLH
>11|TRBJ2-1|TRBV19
ASRPGLVGEQF
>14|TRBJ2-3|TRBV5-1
ASSAWGQQSTDTQY
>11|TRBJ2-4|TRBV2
ASADVAKNIQY
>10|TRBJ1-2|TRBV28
ASTEDRTGYT
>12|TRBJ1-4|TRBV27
ASRPGPTNEKLF
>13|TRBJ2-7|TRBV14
ASSQEVTGGYEQY
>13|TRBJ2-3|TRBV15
ATSSSGEPTDTQY
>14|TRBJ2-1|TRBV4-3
ASSSDSGRAFNEQF
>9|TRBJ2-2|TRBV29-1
SVERTGELF
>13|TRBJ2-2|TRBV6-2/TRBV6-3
ASSWPQGNQEELF
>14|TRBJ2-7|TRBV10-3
AISGRVQRGAYEQY
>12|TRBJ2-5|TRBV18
ASSPLAAQETQY
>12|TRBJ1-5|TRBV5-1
ASSGGLGDQPQH